This T cell receptor (beta chain) comes out of a study of cytomegalovirus exposure and HLA in healthy donors. The PCR had 60 Vbeta and 13 Jbeta primers. Clones were sequenced by immunoSEQ multiplex PCR, and TCRdb holds only the in-frame ones, with some missing. The profile shows roughly 200,000 clones, roughly 90% of them singletons. Trimming cost V 0 bases and J 7 bases; bases outside gene matches: 9. The CDR3 runs to 16 residues. The germline gives CDR1 SGDLS, CDR2 YYNGEE. This sequence originates from a young woman in good health and CMV-seronegative. Sequencing was performed on PBMCs. The chain joins TRBV9 to TRBJ2-4; TRBD1 matches at 8 bases. The CDR3 DNA reads as TGTGCCAGCAGCGTAGGTCCCCAGGGGGCGGTTAACATTCAGTACTTC. It yields the protein CASSVGPQGAVNIQYF.